This T cell receptor (beta chain) appears in the sequencing data of a study of blood T cells in healthy people across ages. Combining a sample-barcoded 5' primer with a J-beta primer mix, a second PCR ran for 7 to 11 cycles. Each CDR3 protein gets one entry after TCRdb re-called the 5' RACE reads with MiXCR. The data hold about 1,500,000 distinct CDR3 sequences, with 42% observed a single time. The germline gives CDR1 SGHTA, CDR2 FQGNSA. With V trimmed by 3 bases and J by 7 bases, 2 bases remained unmatched. The CDR3 contains 12 residues. Material: blood. V usage is TRBV7-2 and J usage is TRBJ2-7; 8 bases fit TRBD2. The sequence was collected from a woman between 18 and 29 years old in good health. The CDR3: CASSFASGEQYF. In DNA, the CDR3 is TGTGCCAGCAGCTTTGCTAGCGGGGAGCAGTACTTC.